This is a list of T cell receptor beta chains from one sample in a study of T cells after yellow fever vaccination. TCRdb analysed the 5' RACE reads with MiXCR anew, one entry per CDR3 protein. In the table there are 280,000 or so distinct CDR3 sequences, about 10% of which are singletons. The sequencing here drew on CD4+ T cells sorted from PBMCs, taken 5 days after the yellow fever booster vaccination. The receptor set was obtained from a man younger than 35 who received the YFV17D yellow fever vaccine. Both conserved end residues are part of each CDR3. Fields, in order: D gene, clone size, V gene, J gene, CDR3 protein, CDR3 DNA. The D gene is left open where the match is weak. Clone sizes are given selectively: once, few, many, or a class where the clone is expanded.

d_call: TRBD1; clone_size: many; v_call: TRBV4-3; j_call: TRBJ2-1; cdr3_aa: CASSLWTGMGNEQFF; cdr3_nt: TGCGCCAGCAGCCTATGGACAGGGATGGGCAATGAGCAGTTCTTC
d_call: -; clone_size: few; v_call: TRBV12-3/TRBV12-4; j_call: TRBJ2-5; cdr3_aa: CASSPPEETQYF; cdr3_nt: TGTGCCAGCAGTCCCCCCGAAGAGACCCAGTACTTC
d_call: -; clone_size: few; v_call: TRBV5-1; j_call: TRBJ1-4; cdr3_aa: CASSLQPILIGEKLFF; cdr3_nt: TGCGCCAGCAGCTTGCAGCCGATCCTAATTGGTGAAAAACTGTTTTTT
d_call: -; clone_size: few; v_call: TRBV9; j_call: TRBJ1-1; cdr3_aa: CASSKRAGNTEAFF; cdr3_nt: TGTGCCAGCAGCAAGCGGGCAGGGAACACTGAAGCTTTCTTT
d_call: TRBD1; clone_size: few; v_call: TRBV28; j_call: TRBJ1-2; cdr3_aa: CASSITLTGGTF; cdr3_nt: TGTGCCAGCAGTATAACGCTGACAGGGGGAACCTTC
d_call: TRBD1; clone_size: -; v_call: TRBV5-1; j_call: TRBJ1-1; cdr3_aa: CASSVQGADTEAFF; cdr3_nt: TGCGCCAGCAGCGTACAGGGGGCGGACACTGAAGCTTTCTTT
d_call: -; clone_size: -; v_call: TRBV18; j_call: TRBJ2-6; cdr3_aa: CASSPVAGSASGANVLTF; cdr3_nt: TGTGCCAGCTCACCCGTGGCAGGGTCCGCCTCTGGGGCCAACGTCCTGACTTTC
d_call: -; clone_size: few; v_call: TRBV5-1; j_call: TRBJ1-1; cdr3_aa: CASSSSGQKNTEAFF; cdr3_nt: TGCGCCAGCAGCAGCTCCGGGCAGAAGAACACTGAAGCTTTCTTT
d_call: TRBD1; clone_size: once; v_call: TRBV7-8; j_call: TRBJ2-2; cdr3_aa: CASSHRRTGGTGELFF; cdr3_nt: TGTGCCAGCAGCCACCGCCGGACAGGGGGGACCGGGGAGCTGTTTTTT
d_call: TRBD1; clone_size: -; v_call: TRBV7-9; j_call: TRBJ1-2; cdr3_aa: CASSFTGDGYTF; cdr3_nt: TGTGCCAGCAGCTTCACAGGGGACGGCTACACCTTC
d_call: -; clone_size: few; v_call: TRBV4-2; j_call: TRBJ2-5; cdr3_aa: CASSQVEGRGQETQYF; cdr3_nt: TGTGCCAGCAGCCAAGTAGAGGGCAGGGGACAAGAGACCCAGTACTTC
d_call: -; clone_size: few; v_call: TRBV2; j_call: TRBJ2-3; cdr3_aa: CASRRGLDFTDTQYF; cdr3_nt: TGTGCCAGCAGACGAGGACTCGATTTCACAGATACGCAGTATTTT
d_call: TRBD1; clone_size: few; v_call: TRBV12-3/TRBV12-4; j_call: TRBJ1-5; cdr3_aa: CASSLTGNYQPQHF; cdr3_nt: TGTGCCAGCAGTTTGACAGGGAACTATCAGCCCCAGCATTTT
d_call: -; clone_size: few; v_call: TRBV7-2; j_call: TRBJ2-7; cdr3_aa: CASSLFGSSLGEQYF; cdr3_nt: TGTGCCAGCAGCTTATTCGGCAGTTCCCTCGGCGAGCAGTACTTC
d_call: -; clone_size: -; v_call: TRBV18; j_call: TRBJ1-5; cdr3_aa: CASSKASNQPQHF; cdr3_nt: TGTGCCAGCTCAAAGGCCAGTAACCAGCCCCAGCATTTT
d_call: -; clone_size: few; v_call: TRBV11-2; j_call: TRBJ1-1; cdr3_aa: CASSLHGGRDVTEAFF; cdr3_nt: TGTGCCAGCAGCCTCCATGGGGGGCGAGATGTCACTGAAGCTTTCTTT
d_call: TRBD1; clone_size: -; v_call: TRBV29-1; j_call: TRBJ1-5; cdr3_aa: CSVCDRDNQPQHF; cdr3_nt: TGCAGCGTCTGCGACAGGGACAATCAGCCCCAGCATTTT
d_call: -; clone_size: -; v_call: TRBV4-1; j_call: TRBJ2-7; cdr3_aa: CASSPVAGTQYF; cdr3_nt: TGCGCCAGCAGCCCGGTGGCGGGGACGCAGTACTTC
d_call: TRBD1; clone_size: -; v_call: TRBV6-6; j_call: TRBJ1-4; cdr3_aa: CASSPAGGVVFF; cdr3_nt: TGTGCCAGCAGCCCCGCAGGGGGGGTGGTGTTTTTT
d_call: -; clone_size: many; v_call: TRBV27; j_call: TRBJ2-5; cdr3_aa: CASRKATSITETQYF; cdr3_nt: TGTGCCAGCAGGAAGGCCACTAGCATCACAGAGACCCAGTACTTC
d_call: -; clone_size: many; v_call: TRBV4-2; j_call: TRBJ1-2; cdr3_aa: CASSQEAGYTF; cdr3_nt: TGTGCCAGCAGCCAAGAAGCAGGCTACACCTTC
d_call: -; clone_size: -; v_call: TRBV5-1; j_call: TRBJ1-1; cdr3_aa: CASSLAGSHRTEAFF; cdr3_nt: TGCGCCAGCAGCCTGGCCGGGTCCCATCGCACTGAAGCTTTCTTT
d_call: TRBD1; clone_size: -; v_call: TRBV15; j_call: TRBJ2-3; cdr3_aa: CATSNRGPSTDTQYF; cdr3_nt: TGTGCCACCAGCAACAGGGGCCCTAGCACAGATACGCAGTATTTT
d_call: -; clone_size: -; v_call: TRBV6-5; j_call: TRBJ1-1; cdr3_aa: CASSPASAVNTEAFF; cdr3_nt: TGTGCCAGCAGTCCCGCCTCCGCCGTGAACACTGAAGCTTTCTTT
d_call: -; clone_size: few; v_call: TRBV12-3/TRBV12-4; j_call: TRBJ1-3; cdr3_aa: CASLLGAGNTIYF; cdr3_nt: TGTGCCAGTTTACTCGGGGCCGGAAACACCATATATTTT
d_call: TRBD1; clone_size: few; v_call: TRBV5-1; j_call: TRBJ2-7; cdr3_aa: CASSSRDRLYEQYF; cdr3_nt: TGCGCCAGCAGCTCCCGGGACAGGCTCTACGAGCAGTACTTC
d_call: -; clone_size: once; v_call: TRBV20-1; j_call: TRBJ1-5; cdr3_aa: CSARIPTSNQPQHF; cdr3_nt: TGCAGTGCTAGAATTCCGACCAGCAATCAGCCCCAGCATTTT
d_call: -; clone_size: many; v_call: TRBV12-3/TRBV12-4; j_call: TRBJ1-5; cdr3_aa: CASTGQTNQPQHF; cdr3_nt: TGTGCCAGCACTGGGCAGACCAATCAGCCCCAGCATTTT
d_call: -; clone_size: -; v_call: TRBV7-2; j_call: TRBJ1-1; cdr3_aa: CASSGRGVTEAFF; cdr3_nt: TGTGCCAGCAGCGGAAGGGGAGTGACTGAAGCTTTCTTT
d_call: -; clone_size: few; v_call: TRBV7-2; j_call: TRBJ2-1; cdr3_aa: CASSLSFTNAEQFF; cdr3_nt: TGTGCCAGCAGCTTAAGTTTCACTAACGCTGAGCAGTTCTTC
d_call: -; clone_size: few; v_call: TRBV23-1; j_call: TRBJ2-3; cdr3_aa: CASSHPRGLGTDTQYF; cdr3_nt: TGCGCCAGCAGTCATCCGAGGGGGTTAGGCACAGATACGCAGTATTTT
d_call: TRBD2; clone_size: -; v_call: TRBV6-2/TRBV6-3; j_call: TRBJ2-3; cdr3_aa: CATISSGVTDTQYF; cdr3_nt: TGTGCCACCATTTCTAGCGGGGTCACAGATACGCAGTATTTT